One sample yielded the 10 T cell receptor beta chains listed below, sequenced in a study of response to subunit inactivated influenza vaccine. TCRdb processed the RT-PCR reads anew with MiXCR; each CDR3 protein has one entry. The table has 500,000 to 600,000 distinct CDR3 sequences, about 7.6% seen once. The sequences come from PBMCs from blood, collected around 25 months after vaccination. The receptors shown here come from a man aged 50 to 69 who received an inactivated influenza vaccine.

In this sample, this clonotype turned up a few times. This chain uses TRBV9 with TRBJ1-1; tentative D call: TRBD1 (5 bases). With 2 bases removed from V and 0 bases from J, the gap between germline ends came to 20 bases. CDR1 and CDR2 from the germline V gene are SGDLS and YYNGEE. There are 18 residues in the CDR3. The chain's CDR3 is CASSVSSGRSIMNTEAFF. CDR3 coding DNA: TGTGCCAGCAGCGTGAGTTCGGGACGGAGTATTATGAACACTGAAGCTTTCTTT.

This clonotype was counted a few times. V and J are TRBV10-3 and TRBJ1-1; TRBD1 agrees at 8 bases. The V gene's germline CDR1 is ENHRY and CDR2 SYGVKD. This CDR3 region has 15 residues. The V and J ends lost 5 bases and 1 base, in that order; junction bases with no gene match: 6. The DNA of the CDR3 is TGTGCCATCAGTCCGACAGGGGAGGGGAACACTGAAGCTTTCTTT. Translating it yields CAISPTGEGNTEAFF.

In its sample, this clonotype was seen a few times. V gene TRBV6-5 combines with J gene TRBJ2-6; no firm D call. The CDR3 runs to 14 residues. The germline V and J ends were trimmed by 2 bases and 8 bases, with 10 bases remaining between them. Germline CDR1 and CDR2: MNHEY and SVGAGI. CDR3 region: CASSYGPQSNVLTF. As DNA, the CDR3 is TGTGCCAGCAGTTACGGACCTCAGTCCAACGTCCTGACTTTC.

V and J are TRBV20-1 and TRBJ2-3, with a tentative D call TRBD2 (5 bases). Germline CDR1 is DFQATT and CDR2 is SNEGSKA (reference sequence). This CDR3 region has 14 residues. V lost 5 bases to trimming and J lost 6 bases, with 18 bases between them. This CDR3 reads CSAGGGLDGDTQYF. The CDR3 DNA reads TGCAGTGCTGGAGGAGGACTCGATGGGGATACGCAGTATTTT.

The chain is built from TRBV18 and TRBJ1-2; 7 bases match TRBD1. CDR1 is KGHSH and CDR2 is LQKENI in the germline V gene. The CDR3 is 16 amino acids. The J segment lost 6 bases and the V segment lost 5 bases, leaving 15 bases of the junction unmatched. DNA for the CDR3: TGTGCCAGCTCATCATCCGGGACAGCATTCCTAGATGGCTACACCTTC. Encoded protein: CASSSSGTAFLDGYTF.

This clonotype was seen many times. The gene calls are TRBV3-1 and TRBJ2-1, with 12 bases that match TRBD2. CDR1 is LGHDT, CDR2 YNNKEL, per germline (reference sequence). The CDR3 runs to 16 residues. The V segment lost 0 bases and the J segment 6 bases; nucleotides outside the gene matches: 3. This CDR3 is CASSQDGLAGINEQFF. The DNA for the CDR3 is TGTGCCAGCAGCCAAGACGGACTAGCGGGAATCAATGAGCAGTTCTTC.

On this clonotype: The junction departs from the called germline gene at one end, perhaps through a read error. The CDR3 DNA sequence: TGTACCAGCTCACCAGGCAATCAGCCCCAGCATTTT. This encodes CTSSPGNQPQHF. The V call is TRBV18, the J call TRBJ1-5, with D unclear. The CDR3 runs to 12 residues. The germline gives CDR1 KGHSH, CDR2 LQKENI.

This clonotype was seen many times. The chain recombines TRBV5-1 with TRBJ2-7; D not certain. Per germline, CDR1 SGHRS and CDR2 YFSETQ. The CDR3 totals 11 residues. V was cut by 6 bases and J by 3 bases, with 7 bases left in between. Here the CDR3 DNA reads TGCGCCAGCACTGGTATCTACGAGCAGTACTTC. Residues: CASTGIYEQYF. The full variable domain, with the rest looked up from reference TRBV5-1 and TRBJ2-7, is KAGVTQTPRYLIKTRGQQVTLSCSPISGHRSVSWYQQTPGQGLQFLFEYFSETQRNKGNFPGRFSGRQFSNSRSEMNVSTLELGDSALYLCASTGIYEQYFGPGTRLTVT.

This clonotype appeared many times. The chain combines TRBV30 with TRBJ2-3; D is uncertain. Trimming removed 8 bases from V and 2 bases from J, with 14 bases in between. Germline loops: CDR1 GTSNPN, CDR2 SVGIG (reference sequence). This CDR3 has 13 amino acids. CDR3 DNA sequence: TGTGCCGGGATACACTCTAACACAGATACGCAGTATTTT. The encoded protein is CAGIHSNTDTQYF.

The table lists this clonotype with many counts. The rearrangement joins TRBV29-1 to TRBJ2-7; 7 nucleotides align to TRBD1. With 5 bases clipped from V and 2 bases from J, the junction kept 6 bases outside the gene matches. This CDR3 contains 13 residues. CDR1 SQVTM and CDR2 ANQGSEA come from the germline V gene. The CDR3 DNA follows: TGCAGCGTTACCCTGACAGGGACCTACGAGCAGTACTTC. Its translation: CSVTLTGTYEQYF.